The 25 T cell receptor beta chains below come from one sample, sequenced in a study of CD8 T cells in Susac syndrome. An input of roughly 0.5 to 1 ug of RNA was subjected to reverse transcription using random hexamers. MiXCR, applied by TCRdb to the immunoSEQ multiplex PCR reads, yields one record per CDR3 protein. The sample lists approximately 80,000 distinct CDR3 sequences, approximately 93% seen once, with over 0.45% in the top ten. The sequencing sample was made of CD8+ T cells from PBMCs. These receptor sequences come from a human donor with Susac syndrome.

In this sample, this clonotype turned up once. The V and J genes are TRBV11-2 and TRBJ2-7; 9 positions match TRBD1. With 1 base clipped from V and 3 bases from J, the junction kept 4 bases outside the gene matches. Looked up from germline, CDR1 is SGHAT and CDR2 is FQNNGV. The CDR3 totals 15 residues. The CDR3 protein is CASSLAGTGYYEQYF. The CDR3 DNA follows: TGTGCCAGCAGCTTAGCAGGGACAGGGTACTACGAGCAGTACTTC.

The chain joins TRBV9 to TRBJ2-2; no firm D call. The ends were cut back, 6 bases at V and 5 bases at J, with 11 bases in the middle. CDR3 length: 13 residues. CDR1 is SGDLS and CDR2 is YYNGEE in the germline V gene. This CDR3 is CASNPGRTGELFF. The DNA of the CDR3 is TGTGCCAGCAACCCCGGTCGGACCGGGGAGCTGTTTTTT.

V is TRBV4-3 and J is TRBJ2-3; 9 bases align to TRBD1. Losses at the gene ends were 0 bases for V and 0 bases for J; bases not matched to a gene: 1. The CDR3 totals 16 residues. Germline CDR1 is LGHNA and CDR2 is YSLEER. CDR3 nucleotide sequence: TGCGCCAGCAGCCAAGAAGACAGGGGGAGCACAGATACGCAGTATTTT. Translated: CASSQEDRGSTDTQYF.

The chain combines TRBV7-2 with TRBJ2-1, with D possibly being TRBD2 (5 bases). V was trimmed by 1 base and J by 3 bases, leaving 10 bases between them. CDR3 length equals 15 residues. Germline CDR1 reads SGHTA; CDR2 reads FQGNSA. Here the CDR3 DNA reads TGTGCCAGCAGCTTAGGGACTCCTTACTACAATGAGCAGTTCTTC. This encodes CASSLGTPYYNEQFF.

The chain links TRBV5-1 to TRBJ2-5; no clear D. Trimming removed 2 bases from V and 5 bases from J, with 7 bases in between. The CDR3 spans 12 residues. Germline V lookup: CDR1 SGHRS, CDR2 YFSETQ. DNA of the CDR3: TGCGCCAGCAGCTTAACGGCGGAGACCCAGTACTTC. It encodes CASSLTAETQYF.

This CDR3 reads CASSLTDREGSGANVLTF. CDR3 nucleotides: TGTGCCAGCAGTTTAACGGACAGGGAGGGCTCTGGGGCCAACGTCCTGACTTTC. The gene calls are TRBV12-3 or TRBV12-4 and TRBJ2-6; tentatively, D is TRBD1 (8 bases). V was pared by 2 bases and J by 0 bases, with 14 bases between. The CDR3 is 18 residues long.

The V call is TRBV9, the J call TRBJ2-7; D is perhaps TRBD1 (6 bases). CDR1 and CDR2 (germline): SGDLS, YYNGEE. Trimming took off 4 bases at V and 3 bases at J, with 14 bases between the two ends. CDR3 length equals 14 residues. Here the CDR3 DNA reads TGTGCCAGCAGCCCAAAGGGGGTCAGCTACGAGCAGTACTTC. This translates into CASSPKGVSYEQYF.

This clonotype was seen once. This chain connects TRBV19 to TRBJ2-3, with no clear D. This CDR3 is built from 13 residues. Per germline, CDR1 LNHDA and CDR2 SQIVND (reference sequence). V gave up 7 bases and J gave up 7 bases, with 15 bases separating them. CDR3 sequence (DNA): TGTGCCAGTACCAACCTGCAGGAAAATACGCAGTATTTT. Residues: CASTNLQENTQYF.

The chain is built from TRBV28 and TRBJ2-7; D is possibly TRBD1 (5 bases). Deletions cut 3 bases from V and 2 bases from J, with 5 bases between. The germline V gene has CDR1 MDHEN and CDR2 SYDVKM. The CDR3 loop spans 12 amino acids. The CDR3 loop reads CASSLDTYEQYF. The CDR3 DNA sequence: TGTGCCAGCAGTTTGGACACCTACGAGCAGTACTTC.

In the case of this clonotype: A read error may account for a junction end that differs from germline. The gene calls are TRBV5-1 and TRBJ2-1, with D maybe TRBD1 (5 bases). CDR1 and CDR2 from the germline V gene are SGHRS and YFSETQ. The length of the CDR3 is 11 residues. CDR3 sequence: CASILGPEQFF. The CDR3 region has the DNA TGCGCCAGCATCTTGGGGCCTGAGCAGTTCTTC.

The rearrangement links TRBV29-1 to TRBJ1-5, with TRBD1 matching 7 bases. CDR1 and CDR2 (germline): SQVTM, ANQGSEA. The CDR3 spans 14 residues. V shed 5 bases and J 2 bases; nucleotides not matched to a gene: 6. Written as DNA, the CDR3 is TGCAGCGTTTCCACAGGGGAGGGCAATCAGCCCCAGCATTTT. Protein product: CSVSTGEGNQPQHF.

The chain employs TRBV7-9 and TRBJ1-4; D is uncertain. The germline CDR1 and CDR2 sequences are SEHNR and FQNEAQ (reference sequence). The germline V and J ends were trimmed by 6 bases and 4 bases, with 15 bases remaining between them. This CDR3 is built from 15 residues. The CDR3 protein is CASSPSLTNNEKLFF. CDR3 coding DNA: TGTGCCAGCAGTCCCAGCCTAACCAATAATGAAAAACTGTTTTTT.

V is TRBV4-2 and J is TRBJ2-1, with 9 bases identical to TRBD2. The germline gives CDR1 LGHNA, CDR2 YNFKEQ. Trimming at V came to 0 bases and at J to 3 bases, leaving 3 bases not matched to a gene. The CDR3 spans 16 residues. The CDR3 spells CASSQEGAGGYNEQFF. The CDR3 bases are TGTGCCAGCAGCCAAGAGGGAGCGGGGGGCTACAATGAGCAGTTCTTC.

V gene TRBV5-1 combines with J gene TRBJ2-1; 13 positions match TRBD2. Germline-derived CDR1 and CDR2 are SGHRS and YFSETQ. The length of the CDR3 is 17 residues. V trimming: 4 bases; J trimming: 1 base; junction bases outside the gene matches: 5. This chain's CDR3 is CASSEGLAGVSYNEQFF. The CDR3 DNA reads as TGCGCCAGCAGCGAAGGACTAGCGGGGGTTTCCTACAATGAGCAGTTCTTC.

The chain recombines TRBV11-2 with TRBJ2-5; the D call may be TRBD1 or TRBD2 (6 bases each). Germline V gene data show CDR1 as SGHAT and CDR2 as FQNNGV. V lost 0 bases to trimming and J lost 0 bases, with 14 bases between them. The CDR3 consists of 17 residues. The CDR3 loop reads CASSLEGPGAYQETQYF. The CDR3 DNA is TGTGCCAGCAGCTTAGAGGGTCCGGGGGCCTACCAAGAGACCCAGTACTTC.

The V and J genes are TRBV7-2 and TRBJ2-7; 13 positions match TRBD2. This CDR3 is built from 18 residues. The germline gives CDR1 SGHTA, CDR2 FQGNSA. V dropped 5 bases and J dropped 1; count of bases not matched to a gene: 11. The CDR3 DNA reads TGTGCCAGCAGCAGACTAGCGGGGGGCAGGGCTCCTTCCTACGAGCAGTACTTC. Translating gives CASSRLAGGRAPSYEQYF.

This clonotype was found once. The chain recombines TRBV7-9 with TRBJ2-7; no clear D. Germline assignment: CDR1 SEHNR and CDR2 FQNEAQ (reference sequence). The CDR3 loop spans 13 amino acids. V was shortened by 6 bases and J by 2 bases, with 11 bases between the two germline ends. DNA for the CDR3: TGTGCCAGCAGTCGGTCTGTAACCTACGAGCAGTACTTC. It translates to CASSRSVTYEQYF.

V and J are TRBV9 and TRBJ1-1; 9 bases are shared with TRBD1. This CDR3 is 15 amino acids long. With 1 base clipped from V and 1 base from J, the junction kept 2 bases outside the gene matches. Per germline, CDR1 SGDLS and CDR2 YYNGEE. DNA of the CDR3: TGTGCCAGCAGCGTAACAGGGGGCCCGAACACTGAAGCTTTCTTT. Translation gives CASSVTGGPNTEAFF.

The chain carries TRBV11-2 and TRBJ2-5; perhaps TRBD2 as D (5 bases). Trimming cost V 1 base and J 5 bases, with 11 bases left between them. This CDR3 region has 14 residues. Germline values: CDR1 SGHAT, CDR2 FQNNGV. The CDR3 region is CASSLAGISETQYF. CDR3 coding DNA: TGTGCCAGCAGCTTAGCGGGAATCTCGGAGACCCAGTACTTC.

The J gene is TRBJ2-5, the V gene TRBV11-2; tentatively, D is TRBD1 (6 bases). CDR1 and CDR2 (germline): SGHAT, FQNNGV. This CDR3 contains 17 residues. With 4 bases removed from V and 0 bases from J, the gap between germline ends came to 18 bases. The CDR3 is CASSSPKGTTYQETQYF. In nucleotides, the CDR3 is TGTGCCAGCAGCTCCCCGAAGGGGACAACATACCAAGAGACCCAGTACTTC.

V gene TRBV9 combines with J gene TRBJ1-1, with D tentatively TRBD1 (6 bases). The V and J ends lost 4 bases and 7 bases respectively, with 23 bases between them. Looked up from germline, CDR1 is SGDLS and CDR2 is YYNGEE. CDR3 length: 16 residues. CDR3 DNA: TGTGCCAGCAGCACCCACGCCCGGGACACCTCGTTTGAAGCTTTCTTT. The encoded protein is CASSTHARDTSFEAFF.

The chain carries TRBV12-3 or TRBV12-4 and TRBJ2-7; no firm D call. This CDR3 comprises 13 residues. With 5 bases removed from V and 2 bases from J, the gap between germline ends came to 10 bases. In nucleotides, the CDR3 is TGTGCCAGCAGTGGAGTGGCGACCTACGAGCAGTACTTC. Residues: CASSGVATYEQYF.

This clonotype was seen more than once but under ten times. The chain is built from TRBV5-4 and TRBJ2-7, with 8 bases matching TRBD2. The CDR3 covers 14 residues. The germline V gene has CDR1 SGHNT and CDR2 YYREEE (reference sequence). V shed 2 bases, J shed 1 base, and the junction held 2 bases outside the gene matches. Written as DNA, the CDR3 is TGTGCCAGCAGCTTACGGGGGGGATCCTACGAGCAGTACTTC. Its translation: CASSLRGGSYEQYF.

The rearrangement joins TRBV5-1 to TRBJ1-2; no clear D. Germline V CDR1 and CDR2: SGHRS, YFSETQ. The CDR3 is 11 residues long. Trimming took 3 bases from V and 7 from J, leaving 7 bases between them. The CDR3 here is CASSSPGGYTF. In DNA form, the CDR3 reads TGCGCCAGCAGCTCTCCGGGTGGCTACACCTTC. The full variable domain, completed using reference TRBV5-1 and TRBJ1-2, is KAGVTQTPRYLIKTRGQQVTLSCSPISGHRSVSWYQQTPGQGLQFLFEYFSETQRNKGNFPGRFSGRQFSNSRSEMNVSTLELGDSALYLCASSSPGGYTFGSGTRLTVV.

The genes are TRBV29-1 and TRBJ2-7; TRBD1 is a possible D gene (6 bases). CDR3 length equals 13 residues. Between the trimmed V and J ends, which lost 3 bases and 2 bases, there was a span of 11 bases. Germline V lookup: CDR1 SQVTM, CDR2 ANQGSEA. CDR3 region: CSVEDRGTYEQYF. The CDR3, as DNA: TGCAGCGTTGAGGACAGAGGGACCTACGAGCAGTACTTC.